Listed below are T cell receptor beta chains from one sample, sequenced in a study of regulatory T cells in long-lasting Graves disease. TCRdb re-called the multiplex PCR reads through MiXCR, storing one row per CDR3 protein. This sample has 400,000 to 500,000 distinct CDR3 sequences, with under 25% found just once. The sample consisted of peripheral blood mononuclear cells (PBMCs), taken when the disease was refractory, from a patient treated with antithyroid drugs. These receptor sequences come from a female donor with Graves disease. Both conserved end residues are part of each CDR3. The D gene is left open where the match is weak. Clone size is shown for a subset of rows, as once, few, many or a class of expanded clone.

TRBD1	TRBV6-1	TRBJ2-5	many	TGTGCCAGCAGTAAGACCGGGACAGGGGGCGAAGAGACCCAGTACTTC	CASSKTGTGGEETQYF
.	TRBV3-1	TRBJ1-1	once	TGTGCCAGCAGCCAATTAATAGTACCGGGGTCTGTGAACACTGAAGCTTTCTTT	CASSQLIVPGSVNTEAFF
.	TRBV5-1	TRBJ2-2	few	TGCGCCAGCAGCTTAAACCGGGACAGGTGGACTAGCGCTTCGAACACCGGGGAGCTGTTTTTT	CASSLNRDRWTSASNTGELFF
.	TRBV15	TRBJ1-1	.	TGTGCCACCAGCAGAGAGCTCCTGAGGGCGCGAGGCACTGAAGCTTTCTTT	CATSRELLRARGTEAFF
.	TRBV19	TRBJ1-1	.	TGTGCCAGTAGTCTCGGACAGATCGCTGAAGCTCTCTTT	CASSLGQIAEALF
TRBD1	TRBV12-3/TRBV12-4	TRBJ2-7	many	TGTGCCAGCAGACCGAGGGGACAGAAAAGGTACGAGCAGTACTTC	CASRPRGQKRYEQYF
.	TRBV9	TRBJ1-2	.	TGTGCCAGCAGCGTAGTTTTTCCGGGAGGGCGGATGGATGGCTACACCTTC	CASSVVFPGGRMDGYTF
.	TRBV7-9	TRBJ1-1	many	TGTGCCAGCAGCAGATTCGGGGCTGAAGCTTTCTTT	CASSRFGAEAFF
TRBD1	TRBV5-5	TRBJ1-4	many	TGTGCCAGCAGTTTGGACAGGGGGCTCGAAAAACTGTTTTTT	CASSLDRGLEKLFF
.	TRBV6-2/TRBV6-3	TRBJ2-2	few	TGTGCCAGCAGGGGTGATGGCACCGGGGAGCTGTTTTTT	CASRGDGTGELFF
TRBD1	TRBV6-1	TRBJ1-2	many	TGTGCCAGCAGTGCTTTACAGGGGGCTAACTATGGCTACACCTTC	CASSALQGANYGYTF